Presented here are 3 T cell receptor beta chains from one specimen sequenced in a study of cytotoxic CD8 clonotypes in ibrutinib-treated CLL. Produced via immunoSEQ multiplex PCR; TCRdb's table is partial and in-frame only. Among almost 85,000 clones listed, more than 70% were seen once. Sequenced here: PBMCs, sampled before ibrutinib treatment. Source of these receptors: a human donor with chronic lymphocytic leukemia.

This clone was counted once. This rearrangement joins TRBV18 to TRBJ2-7; the match to TRBD1 covers 11 bases. V gave up 4 bases and J gave up 3 bases; unmatched junction bases: 2. The CDR3 is made up of 14 amino acids. From germline, CDR1 is KGHSH and CDR2 LQKENI. CDR3: CASSRTGGGYEQYF. In DNA form, the CDR3 reads TGTGCCAGCTCACGGACAGGGGGCGGCTACGAGCAGTACTTC.

The rearrangement links TRBV13 to TRBJ2-1, with a tentative D call TRBD2 (6 bases). CDR3 length: 19 residues. Germline V CDR1 and CDR2: PRHDT, FYEKMQ (reference sequence). The V end was cut by 3 bases, the J end by 0 bases, with 21 bases between. CDR3 loop: CASSLGGSGKYHSYNEQFF. The CDR3, as DNA: TGTGCCAGCAGCTTGGGGGGTAGCGGCAAATATCACTCCTACAATGAGCAGTTCTTC.

This chain connects TRBV6-5 to TRBJ1-2, with 8 bases fitting TRBD1. The V gene end was trimmed by 6 bases and the J gene end by 8 bases; junction bases not matched to a gene: 8. Germline V lookup: CDR1 MNHEY, CDR2 SVGAGI. The CDR3 runs 13 residues. The CDR3 region has the DNA TGTGCCAGCAGGAGCCAGGGGGCCGGAGGCTACACCTTC. Its protein is CASRSQGAGGYTF.